This TCR beta chain was recovered during a study of blood T cell repertoires in COVID-19. Study in general: The study drew acute and convalescent COVID-19 samples from the United States, Italy and Spain.

TCRdb's copy holds only in-frame clones and misses some; the assay was immunoSEQ multiplex PCR. The table has roughly 380,000 clones, approximately 89% seen once; the top ten hold 3.5% to 4%. The V gene's germline CDR1 is SGHAT and CDR2 FQNNGV. Between the trimmed V and J ends, which lost 5 bases and 9 bases, there was a span of 8 bases. This CDR3 spans 11 amino acids. The sample taken for sequencing was peripheral blood. The chain combines TRBV11-2 with TRBJ2-1; D is unresolved. The TCR originated in an older woman with COVID-19, enrolled during active disease. The CDR3: CASSLMSEQFF. The CDR3 DNA sequence: TGTGCCAGCAGCCTTATGTCTGAGCAGTTCTTC.